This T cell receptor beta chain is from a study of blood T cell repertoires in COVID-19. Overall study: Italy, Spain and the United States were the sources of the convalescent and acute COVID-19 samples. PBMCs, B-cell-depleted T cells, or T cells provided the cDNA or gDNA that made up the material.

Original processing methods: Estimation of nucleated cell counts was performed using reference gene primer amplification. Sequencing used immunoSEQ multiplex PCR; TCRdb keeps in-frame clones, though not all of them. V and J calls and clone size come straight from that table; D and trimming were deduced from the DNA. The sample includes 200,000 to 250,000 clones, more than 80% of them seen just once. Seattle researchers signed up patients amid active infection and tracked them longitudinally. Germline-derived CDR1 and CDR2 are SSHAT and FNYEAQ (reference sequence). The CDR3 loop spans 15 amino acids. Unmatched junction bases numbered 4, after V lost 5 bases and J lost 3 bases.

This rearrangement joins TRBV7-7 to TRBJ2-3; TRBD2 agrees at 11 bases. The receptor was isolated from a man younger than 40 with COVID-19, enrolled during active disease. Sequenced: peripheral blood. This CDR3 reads CASSPLAGGTDTQYF. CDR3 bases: TGTGCCAGCAGCCCTCTAGCGGGGGGTACAGATACGCAGTATTTT.